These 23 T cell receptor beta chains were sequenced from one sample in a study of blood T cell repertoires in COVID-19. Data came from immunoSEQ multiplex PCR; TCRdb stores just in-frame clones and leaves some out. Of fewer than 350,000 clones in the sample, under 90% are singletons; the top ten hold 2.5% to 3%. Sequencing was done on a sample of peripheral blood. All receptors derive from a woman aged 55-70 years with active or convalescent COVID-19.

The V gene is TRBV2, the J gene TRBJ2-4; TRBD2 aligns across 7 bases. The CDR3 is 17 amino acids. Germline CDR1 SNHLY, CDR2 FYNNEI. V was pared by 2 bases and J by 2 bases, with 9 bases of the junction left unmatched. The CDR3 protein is CASSEIKGRGSKNIQYF. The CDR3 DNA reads TGTGCCAGCAGTGAAATAAAGGGGCGGGGGTCCAAAAACATTCAGTACTTC.

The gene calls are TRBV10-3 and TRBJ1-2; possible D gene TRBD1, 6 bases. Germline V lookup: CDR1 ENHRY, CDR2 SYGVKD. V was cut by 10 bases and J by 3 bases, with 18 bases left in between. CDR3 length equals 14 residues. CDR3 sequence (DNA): TGTGCCACCGGGAGGGAAGGGGGACACTATGGCTACACCTTC. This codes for CATGREGGHYGYTF.

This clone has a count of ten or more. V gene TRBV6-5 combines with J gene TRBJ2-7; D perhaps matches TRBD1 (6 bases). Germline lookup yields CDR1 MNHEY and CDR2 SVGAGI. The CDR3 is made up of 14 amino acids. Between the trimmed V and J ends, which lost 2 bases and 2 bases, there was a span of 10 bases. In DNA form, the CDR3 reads TGTGCCAGCAGTTACACAACAGGGCCCTACGAGCAGTACTTC. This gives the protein CASSYTTGPYEQYF.

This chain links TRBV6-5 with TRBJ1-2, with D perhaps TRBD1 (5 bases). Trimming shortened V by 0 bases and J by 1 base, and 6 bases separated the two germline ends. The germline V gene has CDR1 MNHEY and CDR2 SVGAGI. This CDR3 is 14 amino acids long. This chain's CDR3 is CASSYSDSNYGYTF. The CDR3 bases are TGTGCCAGCAGTTACTCAGACAGTAACTATGGCTACACCTTC.

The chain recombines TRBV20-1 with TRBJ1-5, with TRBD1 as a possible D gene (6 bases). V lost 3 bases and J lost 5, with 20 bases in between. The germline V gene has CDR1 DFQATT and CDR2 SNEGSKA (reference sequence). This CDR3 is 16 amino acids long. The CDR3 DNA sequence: TGCAGTGCTAGTACTCAATACCAGGGGCGCGATCAGCCCCAGCATTTT. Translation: CSASTQYQGRDQPQHF.

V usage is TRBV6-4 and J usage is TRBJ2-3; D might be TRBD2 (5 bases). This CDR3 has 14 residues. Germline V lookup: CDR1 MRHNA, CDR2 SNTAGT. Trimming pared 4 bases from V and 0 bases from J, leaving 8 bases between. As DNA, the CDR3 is TGTGCCAGCAGTGTTCTAGCTAGCACAGATACGCAGTATTTT. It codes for CASSVLASTDTQYF.

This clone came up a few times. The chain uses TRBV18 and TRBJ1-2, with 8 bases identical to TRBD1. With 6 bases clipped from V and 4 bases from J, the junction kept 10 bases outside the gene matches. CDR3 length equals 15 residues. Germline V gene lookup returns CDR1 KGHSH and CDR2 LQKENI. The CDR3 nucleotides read TGTGCCAGCTCCTTGACAGGGGACCTCGGCTATGGCTACACCTTC. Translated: CASSLTGDLGYGYTF. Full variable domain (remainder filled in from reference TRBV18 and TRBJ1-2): NAGVMQNPRHLVRRRGQEARLRCSPMKGHSHVYWYRQLPEEGLKFMVYLQKENIIDESGMPKERFSAEFPKEGPSILRIQQVVRGDSAAYFCASSLTGDLGYGYTFGSGTRLTVV.

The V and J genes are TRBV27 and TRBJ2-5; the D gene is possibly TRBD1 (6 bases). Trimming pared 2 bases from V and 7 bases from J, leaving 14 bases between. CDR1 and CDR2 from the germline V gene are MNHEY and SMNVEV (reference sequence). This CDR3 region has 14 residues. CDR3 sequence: CASSLRDTHTTQYF. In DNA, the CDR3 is TGTGCCAGCAGTTTAAGGGACACCCATACGACCCAGTACTTC.

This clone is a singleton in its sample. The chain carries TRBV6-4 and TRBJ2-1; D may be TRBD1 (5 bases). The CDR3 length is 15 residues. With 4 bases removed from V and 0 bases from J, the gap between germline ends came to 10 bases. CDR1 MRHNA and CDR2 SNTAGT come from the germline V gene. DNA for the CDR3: TGTGCCAGCAGTGTTGGGGCTCTCTCCTACAATGAGCAGTTCTTC. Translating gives CASSVGALSYNEQFF.

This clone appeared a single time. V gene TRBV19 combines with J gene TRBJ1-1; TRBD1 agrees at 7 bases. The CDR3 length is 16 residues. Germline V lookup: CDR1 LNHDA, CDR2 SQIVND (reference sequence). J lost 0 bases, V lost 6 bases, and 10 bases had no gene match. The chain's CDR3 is CASRPGRGRMNTEAFF. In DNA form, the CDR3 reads TGTGCCAGTAGGCCCGGGAGGGGGCGTATGAACACTGAAGCTTTCTTT. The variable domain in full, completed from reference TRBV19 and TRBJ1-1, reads DGGITQSPKYLFRKEGQNVTLSCEQNLNHDAMYWYRQDPGQGLRLIYYSQIVNDFQKGDIAEGYSVSREKKESFPLTVTSAQKNPTAFYLCASRPGRGRMNTEAFFGQGTRLTVV.

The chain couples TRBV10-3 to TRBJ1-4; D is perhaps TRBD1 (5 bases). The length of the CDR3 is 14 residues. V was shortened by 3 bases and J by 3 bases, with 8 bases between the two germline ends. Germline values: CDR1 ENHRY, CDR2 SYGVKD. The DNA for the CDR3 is TGTGCCATCAGTGAAGGGGCCCCTAATGAAAAACTGTTTTTT. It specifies CAISEGAPNEKLFF.

The CDR3 coding sequence is TGTGCCTGGGCCGCAGGGGGAGGTGGGCAGCCCCAGCATTTT. This encodes CAWAAGGGGQPQHF. The chain joins TRBV30 to TRBJ1-5, with 7 bases lining up with TRBD1. The length of the CDR3 is 14 residues. The V and J ends lost 5 bases and 7 bases, in that order; junction bases with no gene match: 11. The germline V gene encodes CDR1 GTSNPN and CDR2 SVGIG (reference sequence). The full variable domain, its missing parts supplied by reference TRBV30 and TRBJ1-5, is SQTIHQWPATLVQPVGSPLSLECTVEGTSNPNLYWYRQAAGRGLQLLFYSVGIGQISSEVPQNLSASRPQDRQFILSSKKLLLSDSGFYLCAWAAGGGGQPQHFGDGTRLSIL.

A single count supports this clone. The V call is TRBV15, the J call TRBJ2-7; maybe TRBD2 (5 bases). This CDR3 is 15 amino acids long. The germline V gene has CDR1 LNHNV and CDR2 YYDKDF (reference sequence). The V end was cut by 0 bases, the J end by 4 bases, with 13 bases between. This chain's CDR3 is CATSRDWRLGYEQYF. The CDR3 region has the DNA TGTGCCACCAGCAGAGATTGGAGGTTGGGATACGAGCAGTACTTC.

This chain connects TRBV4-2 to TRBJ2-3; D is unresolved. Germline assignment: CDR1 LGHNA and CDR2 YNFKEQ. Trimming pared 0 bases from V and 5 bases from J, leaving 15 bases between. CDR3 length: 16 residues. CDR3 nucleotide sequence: TGTGCCAGCAGCCAAGATCCCGTCTCTGGTAGAGATACGCAGTATTTT. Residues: CASSQDPVSGRDTQYF.

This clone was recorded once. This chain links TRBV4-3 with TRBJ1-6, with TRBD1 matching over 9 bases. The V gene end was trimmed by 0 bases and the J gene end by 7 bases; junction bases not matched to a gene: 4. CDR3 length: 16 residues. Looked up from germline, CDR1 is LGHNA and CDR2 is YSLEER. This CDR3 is CASSQDWDRENSPLHF. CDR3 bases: TGCGCCAGCAGCCAAGATTGGGACAGGGAGAATTCACCCCTCCACTTT.

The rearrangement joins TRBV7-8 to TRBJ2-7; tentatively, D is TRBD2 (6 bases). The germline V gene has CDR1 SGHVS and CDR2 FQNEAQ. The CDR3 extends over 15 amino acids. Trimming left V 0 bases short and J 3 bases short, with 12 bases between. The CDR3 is CASSLAGGLYYEQYF. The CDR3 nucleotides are TGTGCCAGCAGCTTAGCGGGGGGACTCTACTACGAGCAGTACTTC.

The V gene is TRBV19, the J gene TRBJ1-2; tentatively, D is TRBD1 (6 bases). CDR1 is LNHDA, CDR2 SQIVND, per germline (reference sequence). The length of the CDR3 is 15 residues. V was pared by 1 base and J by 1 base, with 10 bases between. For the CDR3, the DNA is TGTGCCAGTAGTATAGCCCCAGGGGTTAACTATGGCTACACCTTC. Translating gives CASSIAPGVNYGYTF.

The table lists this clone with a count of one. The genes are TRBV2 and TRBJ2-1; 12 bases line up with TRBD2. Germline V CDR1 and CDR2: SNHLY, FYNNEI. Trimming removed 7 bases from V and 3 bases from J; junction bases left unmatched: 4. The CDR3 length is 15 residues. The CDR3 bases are TGTGCCAGCACCCGGACTAGCGGGGACTACAATGAGCAGTTCTTC. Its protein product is CASTRTSGDYNEQFF.

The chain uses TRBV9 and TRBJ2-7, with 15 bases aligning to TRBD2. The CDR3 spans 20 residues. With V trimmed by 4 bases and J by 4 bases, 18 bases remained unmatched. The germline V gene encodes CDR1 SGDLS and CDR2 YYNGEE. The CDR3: CASSTSSGTGTSGGPYEQYF. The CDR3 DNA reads TGTGCCAGCAGCACAAGCTCCGGGACAGGGACTAGCGGGGGGCCGTACGAGCAGTACTTC. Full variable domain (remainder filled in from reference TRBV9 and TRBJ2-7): DSGVTQTPKHLITATGQRVTLRCSPRSGDLSVYWYQQSLDQGLQFLIQYYNGEERAKGNILERFSAQQFPDLHSELNLSSLELGDSALYFCASSTSSGTGTSGGPYEQYFGPGTRLTVT.

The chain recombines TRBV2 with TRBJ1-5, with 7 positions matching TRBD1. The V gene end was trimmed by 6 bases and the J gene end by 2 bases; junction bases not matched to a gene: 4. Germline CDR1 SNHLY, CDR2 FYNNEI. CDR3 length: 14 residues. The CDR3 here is CASSSDRGNQPQHF. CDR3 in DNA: TGTGCCAGCAGCAGTGACAGGGGCAATCAGCCCCAGCATTTT.

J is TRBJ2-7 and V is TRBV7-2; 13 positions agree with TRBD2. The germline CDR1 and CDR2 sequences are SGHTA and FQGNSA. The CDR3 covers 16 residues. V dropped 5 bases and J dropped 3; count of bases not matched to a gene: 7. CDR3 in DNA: TGTGCCAGCAGCGTAGGACTAGCGGGGGCCGTCTACGAGCAGTACTTC. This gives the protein CASSVGLAGAVYEQYF. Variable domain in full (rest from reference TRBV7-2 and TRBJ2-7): GAGVSQSPSNKVTEKGKDVELRCDPISGHTALYWYRQSLGQGLEFLIYFQGNSAPDKSGLPSDRFSAERTGGSVSTLTIQRTQQEDSAVYLCASSVGLAGAVYEQYFGPGTRLTVT.

The CDR3 sequence is CASSQTSGGANEQFF. The CDR3 DNA is TGTGCCAGCAGCCAGACTAGCGGGGGGGCTAATGAGCAGTTCTTC. The chain employs TRBV11-2 and TRBJ2-1, with 14 positions matching TRBD2. This CDR3 spans 15 amino acids. After removal of 5 bases from V and 7 bases from J, the junction contained 4 bases not matched to a gene. CDR1 is SGHAT, CDR2 FQNNGV, per germline.

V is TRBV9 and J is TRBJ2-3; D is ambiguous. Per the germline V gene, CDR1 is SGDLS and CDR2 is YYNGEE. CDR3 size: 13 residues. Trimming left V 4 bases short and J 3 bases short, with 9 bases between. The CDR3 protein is CASSPLRTDTQYF. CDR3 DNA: TGTGCCAGCAGCCCCCTCCGGACAGATACGCAGTATTTT.